These 28 T cell receptor beta chains originate from one sample sequenced in a study of blood T cell repertoires in COVID-19. Profiled with immunoSEQ multiplex PCR; TCRdb holds only in-frame clones, not every one. The data hold about 160,000 clones, with over 70% observed a single time. The specimen sequenced was PBMCs or T cells enriched from blood (not recorded which). The source of these receptors is a woman aged 35 to 49 with acute COVID-19.

The V and J genes are TRBV18 and TRBJ2-7; 7 positions match TRBD1. V shed 3 bases, J shed 3 bases, and the junction held 8 bases outside the gene matches. CDR1 and CDR2 (germline): KGHSH, LQKENI. The CDR3 totals 15 residues. CDR3 DNA: TGTGCCAGCTCACCGACGTGGACAGGACTCTACGAGCAGTACTTC. Its translation: CASSPTWTGLYEQYF.

The V call is TRBV7-8, the J call TRBJ2-1, with 9 bases identical to TRBD1. V trimming: 3 bases; J trimming: 9 bases; junction bases outside the gene matches: 12. Germline values: CDR1 SGHVS, CDR2 FQNEAQ. The CDR3 covers 16 residues. The CDR3 region has the DNA TGTGCCAGCAGCTTTTTGGCCGGGACAGGGTTGGTTGAGCAGTTCTTC. Its protein is CASSFLAGTGLVEQFF.

The V gene is TRBV5-1, the J gene TRBJ1-4; TRBD1 might be the D (5 bases). Per germline, CDR1 SGHRS and CDR2 YFSETQ. This CDR3 contains 13 residues. V gave up 4 bases and J gave up 4 bases, with 8 bases separating them. DNA for the CDR3: TGCGCCAGCAGCGTTCAGGGTAATGAAAAACTGTTTTTT. This encodes CASSVQGNEKLFF.

The rearrangement links TRBV6-4 to TRBJ2-1; 11 nucleotides match TRBD2. The CDR3 totals 16 residues. Germline V gives CDR1 MRHNA, CDR2 SNTAGT. V was pared by 5 bases and J by 5 bases, with 8 bases of the junction left unmatched. CDR3 protein: CASSPAGTSGNNEQFF. The CDR3 DNA reads TGTGCCAGCAGTCCCGCAGGGACTAGCGGTAACAATGAGCAGTTCTTC.

The chain is built from TRBV27 and TRBJ2-5; possible D gene TRBD2, 6 bases. CDR3 length: 18 amino acids. Germline V CDR1 and CDR2: MNHEY, SMNVEV (reference sequence). The V end was cut by 3 bases, the J end by 7 bases, with 27 bases between. The chain's CDR3 is CASSFLIPTPRGSGTQYF. The CDR3 nucleotides read TGTGCCAGCAGTTTTCTTATCCCAACCCCGCGGGGCAGCGGGACCCAGTACTTC.

This CDR3 is CASSQGPGTSTDTQYF. Written as DNA, the CDR3 is TGTGCCAGCAGCCAAGGGCCCGGGACTAGCACAGATACGCAGTATTTT. V and J are TRBV3-1 (or the pseudogene TRBV3-2) and TRBJ2-3, with D tentatively TRBD2 (6 bases). The length of the CDR3 is 16 residues. Germline CDR1 is LGHDT and CDR2 is YNNKEL (reference sequence). V was cut by 1 base and J by 0 bases, with 11 bases left in between.

This clone occurred many times. V usage is TRBV30 and J usage is TRBJ2-7, with 9 bases identical to TRBD2. The CDR3 totals 14 residues. Germline V gene lookup returns CDR1 GTSNPN and CDR2 SVGIG (reference sequence). V was pared by 3 bases and J by 9 bases, with 12 bases of the junction left unmatched. The CDR3 reads CAWSAGLAKEWQYF. The CDR3 DNA reads TGTGCCTGGAGCGCGGGACTAGCCAAGGAGTGGCAGTACTTC.

The table lists this clone with a count of one. The V call is TRBV7-9, the J call TRBJ2-2; no clear D. The V gene lost 10 bases and the J gene lost 7 bases, with 7 bases spanning the gap. Germline V gene lookup returns CDR1 SEHNR and CDR2 FQNEAQ (reference sequence). CDR3 size: 10 residues. CDR3 residues: CATEFGELFF. The CDR3 nucleotides read TGTGCCACCGAGTTCGGGGAGCTGTTTTTT.

This rearrangement joins TRBV7-9 to TRBJ2-7, with D perhaps TRBD1 (6 bases). The V gene lost 0 bases and the J gene lost 6 bases, with 9 bases spanning the gap. In germline, CDR1 is SEHNR, CDR2 FQNEAQ (reference sequence). The CDR3 is 13 amino acids. CDR3 loop: CASSLAGATEQYV. In DNA form, the CDR3 reads TGTGCCAGCAGCTTAGCGGGGGCAACCGAGCAGTACGTC.

The DNA of the CDR3 is TGTGCCAGCAGTTACTTACGGGGGGGCAATGAGCAGTTCTTC. Residues: CASSYLRGGNEQFF. The chain couples TRBV6-5 to TRBJ2-1; 8 positions match TRBD2. J gave up 6 bases and V 1 base, and 2 bases lay outside the gene matches. CDR3 length equals 14 residues. Germline V lookup: CDR1 MNHEY, CDR2 SVGAGI.

The gene calls are TRBV7-3 and TRBJ2-2, with TRBD1 matching over 11 bases. The CDR3 sequence is 15 residues long. Germline lookup yields CDR1 SGHTA and CDR2 FQGTGA. V lost 5 bases, J lost 6 bases, and 5 bases stayed unmatched. The chain's CDR3 is CASSPGTGGSGELFF. The DNA of the CDR3 is TGTGCCAGCAGCCCTGGGACAGGGGGTTCCGGGGAGCTGTTTTTT.

Comment on this clone: Other DNA sequences in the sample encode the same CDR3. The chain carries TRBV6-5 and TRBJ1-1, with D hard to call. CDR1 is MNHEY, CDR2 SVGAGI, per germline. CDR3 size: 13 residues. Trimming left V 8 bases short and J 0 bases short, with 10 bases between. The CDR3 protein is CASSFTVNTEAFF. DNA for the CDR3: TGTGCCAGCTCTTTCACTGTGAACACTGAAGCTTTCTTT.

The chain recombines TRBV2 with TRBJ1-4, with D unclear. The germline V gene encodes CDR1 SNHLY and CDR2 FYNNEI. Between the trimmed V and J ends, which lost 3 bases and 8 bases, there was a span of 16 bases. The CDR3 is made up of 15 amino acids. CDR3 coding DNA: TGTGCCAGCAGTGAGGAGTTTCCGAGTAACGAAAAACTGTTTTTT. This encodes CASSEEFPSNEKLFF. The variable domain in full, completed from reference TRBV2 and TRBJ1-4, reads EPEVTQTPSHQVTQMGQEVILRCVPISNHLYFYWYRQILGQKVEFLVSFYNNEISEKSEIFDDQFSVERPDGSNFTLKIRSTKLEDSAMYFCASSEEFPSNEKLFFGSGTQLSVL.

This clone was observed at least ten times. V usage is TRBV6-1 and J usage is TRBJ1-2; D perhaps matches TRBD1 (5 bases). V was trimmed by 4 bases and J by 3 bases, leaving 18 bases between them. CDR1 MNHNS and CDR2 SASEGT come from the germline V gene. There are 16 residues in the CDR3. The CDR3 sequence is CASSVIGPPGDYGYTF. CDR3 DNA sequence: TGTGCCAGCAGTGTTATTGGGCCCCCGGGGGACTATGGCTACACCTTC.

The chain carries TRBV19 and TRBJ1-2; 9 positions agree with TRBD1. Trimming cost V 5 bases and J 8 bases; bases outside gene matches: 6. Germline CDR1 is LNHDA and CDR2 is SQIVND (reference sequence). CDR3 size: 13 residues. The CDR3 bases are TGTGCCAGTAGTTACCGGGACAGGGAAGGCTACACCTTC. This sequence encodes CASSYRDREGYTF.

This rearrangement joins TRBV27 to TRBJ1-2, with a possible D match to TRBD1 (6 bases). The germline V gene encodes CDR1 MNHEY and CDR2 SMNVEV (reference sequence). V gave up 5 bases and J gave up 5 bases, with 18 bases separating them. The CDR3 runs to 15 residues. The CDR3 protein is CASSTLGGLGYGYTF. DNA of the CDR3: TGTGCCAGCAGTACGCTGGGGGGGCTGGGGTATGGCTACACCTTC.

This rearrangement joins TRBV5-4 to TRBJ2-2; 10 bases match TRBD1. CDR3 length: 14 amino acids. With 5 bases clipped from V and 6 bases from J, the junction kept 4 bases outside the gene matches. Germline V gene lookup returns CDR1 SGHNT and CDR2 YYREEE (reference sequence). The CDR3 DNA reads as TGTGCCAGCAGGTGGGACAGGGGAGCCGGGGAGCTGTTTTTT. It codes for CASRWDRGAGELFF.

The rearrangement links TRBV6-5 to TRBJ2-2; the D gene is possibly TRBD2 (6 bases). Germline V gene data show CDR1 as MNHEY and CDR2 as SVGAGI. The CDR3 length is 15 residues. The V gene lost 9 bases and the J gene lost 4 bases, with 18 bases spanning the gap. The CDR3 loop reads CASAKGGAFTGELFF. CDR3 DNA sequence: TGTGCCAGTGCGAAGGGCGGGGCTTTCACCGGGGAGCTGTTTTTT.

V gene TRBV5-5 combines with J gene TRBJ2-3, with 12 bases identical to TRBD1. The CDR3 contains 16 residues. Per the germline V gene, CDR1 is SGHKS and CDR2 is YYEKEE (reference sequence). V shed 0 bases and J 10 bases; nucleotides not matched to a gene: 9. CDR3: CASSLGLGTGGGAQYF. The CDR3 DNA follows: TGTGCCAGCAGCTTGGGCCTTGGGACAGGGGGCGGGGCGCAGTATTTT.

J is TRBJ1-6 and V is TRBV7-9; D gene uncertain. Germline CDR1 is SEHNR and CDR2 is FQNEAQ (reference sequence). Trimming pared 1 base from V and 7 bases from J, leaving 8 bases between. CDR3 length: 14 amino acids. CDR3: CASSLEPRNSPLHF. Here the CDR3 DNA reads TGTGCCAGCAGCTTAGAACCGAGAAATTCACCCCTCCACTTT.

This clone has a handful of counts. The chain uses TRBV4-1 and TRBJ1-2; D is uncertain. The CDR3 extends over 15 amino acids. Trimming cost V 0 bases and J 8 bases, with 16 bases left between them. Germline V gene data show CDR1 as MGHRA and CDR2 as YSYEKL. For the CDR3, the DNA is TGCGCCAGCAGCCAAGATCCCCGGAACCGGGTGGGCTACACCTTC. As protein: CASSQDPRNRVGYTF.

The rearrangement joins TRBV5-1 to TRBJ1-3; 9 bases map to TRBD1. The V gene end was trimmed by 4 bases and the J gene end by 9 bases; junction bases not matched to a gene: 8. The CDR3 has 14 amino acids. CDR1 and CDR2 (germline): SGHRS, YFSETQ. CDR3 amino acids: CASSPGQGLGTIYF. CDR3 DNA: TGCGCCAGCAGCCCGGGACAGGGACTAGGCACCATATATTTT.

The rearrangement uses TRBV5-1 and TRBJ2-5; weak D call: TRBD2 (5 bases). The CDR3 has 12 amino acids. The ends were cut back, 5 bases at V and 3 bases at J, with 8 bases in the middle. Germline CDR1 is SGHRS and CDR2 is YFSETQ. The CDR3 DNA follows: TGCGCCAGCAGAGGGCGGGAAGAGACCCAGTACTTC. It is translated as CASRGREETQYF.

The genes are TRBV28 and TRBJ2-7, with 7 positions matching TRBD1. Germline loops: CDR1 MDHEN, CDR2 SYDVKM. V dropped 2 bases and J dropped 6; count of bases not matched to a gene: 10. The CDR3 length is 15 residues. CDR3 loop: CASSLGAGAGGEQYF. CDR3 DNA sequence: TGTGCCAGCAGTTTAGGGGCAGGGGCAGGGGGCGAGCAGTACTTC.

The V gene is TRBV6-4, the J gene TRBJ2-2; TRBD1 aligns across 7 bases. The CDR3 is made up of 15 amino acids. After removal of 2 bases from V and 1 base from J, the junction contained 1 base not matched to a gene. Germline values: CDR1 MRHNA, CDR2 SNTAGT. This chain's CDR3 is CASSDTGENTGELFF. CDR3 DNA: TGTGCCAGCAGTGACACAGGGGAGAACACCGGGGAGCTGTTTTTT.

This clone was found once. The rearrangement links TRBV6-6 to TRBJ2-3, with TRBD2 matching 8 bases. The CDR3 length is 15 residues. V dropped 7 bases and J dropped 3; count of bases not matched to a gene: 9. From germline, CDR1 is MNHNY and CDR2 SVGAGI (reference sequence). For the CDR3, the DNA is TGTGCCAGCACTCTTGCAAGCGGGAGTACAGATACGCAGTATTTT. Translated: CASTLASGSTDTQYF.

This clone was seen just once. The V call is TRBV5-1, the J call TRBJ1-6; D unresolved. V shed 0 bases and J shed 3 bases, with 10 bases lying between them. The CDR3 length is 16 residues. Germline-derived CDR1 and CDR2 are SGHRS and YFSETQ. CDR3 coding DNA: TGCGCCAGCAGCTTGGCCGGAGTAGTCTATAATTCACCCCTCCACTTT. Translation gives CASSLAGVVYNSPLHF.

The CDR3 sequence: CASSPWDWEKLFF. CDR3 DNA: TGTGCCAGTAGTCCCTGGGACTGGGAAAAACTGTTTTTT. The chain recombines TRBV19 with TRBJ1-4, with TRBD1 as a possible D gene (5 bases). CDR3 length: 13 residues. Germline CDR1 is LNHDA and CDR2 is SQIVND (reference sequence). Trimming cost V 5 bases and J 8 bases, with 12 bases left between them.